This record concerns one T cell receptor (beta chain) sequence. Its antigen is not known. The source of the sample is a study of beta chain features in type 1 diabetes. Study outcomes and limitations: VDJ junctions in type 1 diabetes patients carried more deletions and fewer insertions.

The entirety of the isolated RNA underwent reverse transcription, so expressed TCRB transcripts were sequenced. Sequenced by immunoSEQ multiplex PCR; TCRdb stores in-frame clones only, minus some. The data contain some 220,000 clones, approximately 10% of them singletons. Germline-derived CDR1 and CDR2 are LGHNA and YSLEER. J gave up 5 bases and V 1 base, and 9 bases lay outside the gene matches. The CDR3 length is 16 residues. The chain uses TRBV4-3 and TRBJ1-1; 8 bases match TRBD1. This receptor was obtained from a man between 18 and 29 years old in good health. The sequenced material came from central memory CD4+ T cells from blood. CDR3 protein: CASSQAFQGARTEAFF. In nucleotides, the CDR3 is TGCGCCAGCAGCCAAGCATTTCAGGGGGCGCGAACTGAAGCTTTCTTT.